This TCR beta chain came from a study of prognosis after radiotherapy for stage I lung cancer (dated by TCRdb to the early 2020s). Background on the whole study: Fewer than 20 stage I NSCLC patients were enrolled in Nanjing, China, between 2018 and 2019. Newly diagnosed primary stage I lung tumors were found in some 15 patients, while oligometastatic NSCLC after surgical resection of the primary tumor was found in a few. All patients were considered medically inoperable, owing to comorbidities in approximately 13 and refusal of surgery in seven or eight. Ages in the cohort of roughly 13 men and a handful of women ranged from roughly 50 to 85 years, with a median of 74. Roughly eleven patients had adenocarcinoma and seven had squamous cell carcinoma as the tumor histology. SBRT was delivered in 3 to 5 fractions with a biologically effective dose of at least 100 Gy, and image-guided IMRT or VMAT was used for delivery. Concurrent therapy was not administered to any patient alongside SBRT. Distant metastases were developed by four of the 19 patients after SBRT, at a median of around seven months, whereas no significant progression was observed in the other 15 patients. Peripheral blood TCR beta repertoires were profiled in stage I NSCLC patients before and after stereotactic body radiotherapy, and the repertoires were related to distant failure. The study took one blood sample before SBRT and one after SBRT from each of some 20 patients and sequenced all 40 or so samples.

All patients had node-negative disease on CT and PET/CT, and none had a history of other malignancies or prior chemotherapy or radiotherapy. At each of the two time points, around 5.7 milliliters of peripheral venous blood were collected into EDTA tubes. Ficoll-Paque Plus density-gradient centrifugation was used to isolate PBMCs. Right after collection, samples were kept at -80 degrees C until analysis. V is shortened by 3 bases, J by 3 bases, and the region joining them spans 14 bases. CDR1 GTSNPN and CDR2 SVGIG were looked up in the germline V gene (reference sequence). From the cysteine up to the phenylalanine, the CDR3 has a length of 15 residues. Left in the record is the CDR3 DNA by itself, 45 bases read in frame from the first base. On the study overall, not on this receptor specifically: The study was limited by the small cohort and short follow-up, and independent validation of the study findings is required. Post-SBRT Shannon entropy and its change from baseline were lower in patients who developed distant metastases; baseline Shannon entropy was not associated with metastases. No determination of tumor specificity was made for expanded TCR clones. No adjustment for multiple comparisons was applied to any of the reported P values. A decrease in unique TCR clone counts was observed after SBRT (median about 10,000 before versus more than 6,000 after; Wilcoxon paired P=0.011). TRBV and TRBJ usage frequencies reportedly varied with metastasis status, involving two V genes at baseline and several V and two J genes after SBRT.

As regards this clonotype: Its antigen specificity is not known. No clone much larger than this one lies a single base away; base qualities are absent.

The TCR beta CDR3 region was amplified from genomic DNA by two rounds of multiplex PCR. The first PCR round used primers specific to each TRBV and TRBJ gene, with sequences filed in Chinese patent CN105087789A. Universal primers were used in the second round of PCR. The Roche High Pure PCR Template Preparation Kit was used to extract genomic DNA from frozen PBMCs. Paired-end sequencing with 151 bp reads was performed on the libraries using an Illumina HiSeq 3000. The source study handled its data this way. CutAdapt was used to discard raw reads that did not contain the multiplex PCR primer sequences. PEAR was used to merge high-quality paired reads into contigs. TRB V, D and J gene segments were assigned to each contig with MiXCR by alignment to reference sequences. To remove sequencing errors, CDR3 sequences were clustered according to base quality and sequence similarity. Shannon entropy, normalized by the natural log of the productive TCR sequence number, served as the measure of diversity. Clonality was computed as one minus the ratio of Shannon entropy to the natural log of the number of unique clonotypes. Progression-free survival cut-offs for repertoire metrics were chosen using the Youden index of ROC curves, with analyses run in R 3.5.3. TCRdb's own reprocessing of the public reads used fastp at Q25 and MiXCR and kept productive beta chains. Records with the same CDR3 protein are collapsed into one entry carrying the most frequent genes and DNA. TCRdb's processing, not the study's, gives the V and J calls here. Within this sample are around 13,000 distinct CDR3 sequences, with roughly 40% of them counted one time only. The ten most abundant clones make up about 44% of the sample.

The clonotype originates from a donor over 45 with non-small cell lung cancer. The sequence joins TRBV30 to TRBJ1-4, with the D gene call left open. The specimen comprised PBMCs, sampled before or after stereotactic body radiation therapy (not recorded which). CDR3 reads: CAWRREGAANEKLFF. In nucleotide form, the sequence is TGTGCCTGGAGAAGGGAGGGAGCGGCTAATGAAAAACTGTTTTTT.